These T cell receptor beta chains were read from a single sample in a study of blood T cells in healthy people across ages. TCRdb called the 5' RACE reads again in MiXCR, with one record for every CDR3 protein. Of around 400,000 distinct CDR3 sequences in the sample, 52% were seen once. The material sequenced was blood. The receptors were gathered from a man aged 60-69 years in good health. The CDR3 runs from the conserved cysteine through the conserved F or W. D genes are given only for firm matches.

D gene: TRBD2
CDR3 length: 15
V gene: TRBV28
J gene: TRBJ2-3
CDR3 protein: CASSIRDYRTDTQYF

D gene: NA
CDR3 length: 15
V gene: TRBV7-2
J gene: TRBJ1-1
CDR3 protein: CASSLGIGMNTEAFF

D gene: TRBD2
CDR3 length: 13
V gene: TRBV10-3
J gene: TRBJ2-5
CDR3 protein: CAISRREGDEQYF

D gene: NA
CDR3 length: 12
V gene: TRBV2
J gene: NA
CDR3 protein: CACSSDPGTQYF

D gene: NA
CDR3 length: 13
V gene: TRBV20-1
J gene: TRBJ2-7
CDR3 protein: CSARPGQNYEQYF

D gene: TRBD2
CDR3 length: 15
V gene: TRBV2
J gene: TRBJ2-7
CDR3 protein: CASSDSGGANYEQYF

D gene: TRBD2
CDR3 length: 14
V gene: TRBV25-1
J gene: TRBJ2-3
CDR3 protein: CASSEPGGLDTQYF

D gene: TRBD1
CDR3 length: 18
V gene: TRBV25-1
J gene: TRBJ2-2
CDR3 protein: CASSEYLGTGANTGELFF

D gene: NA
CDR3 length: 15
V gene: TRBV2
J gene: TRBJ2-6
CDR3 protein: CANTFGGTGANVLTF

D gene: TRBD1
CDR3 length: 16
V gene: TRBV28
J gene: TRBJ1-5
CDR3 protein: CASSLDRGPGGQPQHF

D gene: NA
CDR3 length: 14
V gene: TRBV2
J gene: TRBJ1-1
CDR3 protein: CASSEARGGTEAFF

D gene: TRBD1
CDR3 length: 15
V gene: TRBV7-2
J gene: TRBJ1-4
CDR3 protein: CASRHTGTGREKLFF

D gene: TRBD2
CDR3 length: 13
V gene: TRBV6-6
J gene: TRBJ2-3
CDR3 protein: CASRSGDTDTQYF

D gene: NA
CDR3 length: 15
V gene: TRBV6-5
J gene: TRBJ2-2
CDR3 protein: CASSYRGEGGGELFF

D gene: NA
CDR3 length: 11
V gene: TRBV12-3/TRBV12-4
J gene: TRBJ1-1
CDR3 protein: CASSFSYEAFF

D gene: TRBD2
CDR3 length: 14
V gene: TRBV5-1
J gene: TRBJ2-3
CDR3 protein: CASRRGGNTDTQYF

D gene: NA
CDR3 length: 10
V gene: TRBV20-1
J gene: TRBJ2-5
CDR3 protein: CSGGGETQYF

D gene: NA
CDR3 length: 11
V gene: TRBV7-9
J gene: TRBJ2-1
CDR3 protein: CASSHGTQQFF

D gene: NA
CDR3 length: 11
V gene: TRBV20-1
J gene: TRBJ2-1
CDR3 protein: CSATLHNEQFF

D gene: NA
CDR3 length: 14
V gene: TRBV28
J gene: TRBJ2-4
CDR3 protein: CASSPIGPVNIQYF

D gene: TRBD1
CDR3 length: 15
V gene: TRBV5-1
J gene: TRBJ2-7
CDR3 protein: CASSTGQAFSYEQYF

D gene: TRBD2
CDR3 length: 16
V gene: TRBV5-1
J gene: TRBJ2-3
CDR3 protein: CASSLYPSGGTDTQYF